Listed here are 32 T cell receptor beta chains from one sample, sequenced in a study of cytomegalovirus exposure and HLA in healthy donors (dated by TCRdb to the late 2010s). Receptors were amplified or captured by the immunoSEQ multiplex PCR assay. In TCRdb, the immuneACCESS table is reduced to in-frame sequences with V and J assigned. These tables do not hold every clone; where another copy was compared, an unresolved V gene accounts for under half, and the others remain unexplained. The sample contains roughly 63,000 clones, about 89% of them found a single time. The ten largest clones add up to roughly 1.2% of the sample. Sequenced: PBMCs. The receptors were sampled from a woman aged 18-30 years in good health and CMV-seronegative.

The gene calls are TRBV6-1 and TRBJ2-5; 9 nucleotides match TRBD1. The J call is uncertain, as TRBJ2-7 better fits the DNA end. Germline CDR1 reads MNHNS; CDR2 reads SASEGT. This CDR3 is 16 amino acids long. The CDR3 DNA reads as TGTGCCAGCAGTGAAAGCTTTGCGACAGGGGGGTACGAGCAGTACTTC. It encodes CASSESFATGGYEQYF.

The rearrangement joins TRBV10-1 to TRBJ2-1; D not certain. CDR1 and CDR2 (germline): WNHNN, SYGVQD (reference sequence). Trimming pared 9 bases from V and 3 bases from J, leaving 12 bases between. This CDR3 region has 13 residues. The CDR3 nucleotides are TGCGCCAGTCCCCCCAGGTTCTACAATGAGCAGTTCTTC. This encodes CASPPRFYNEQFF.

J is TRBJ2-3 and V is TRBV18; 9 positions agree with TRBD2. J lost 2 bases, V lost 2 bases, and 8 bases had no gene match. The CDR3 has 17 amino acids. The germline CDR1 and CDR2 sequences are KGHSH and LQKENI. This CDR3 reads CASSPLNVAGATDTQYF. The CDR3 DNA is TGTGCCAGCTCACCATTGAATGTAGCGGGAGCCACAGATACGCAGTATTTT.

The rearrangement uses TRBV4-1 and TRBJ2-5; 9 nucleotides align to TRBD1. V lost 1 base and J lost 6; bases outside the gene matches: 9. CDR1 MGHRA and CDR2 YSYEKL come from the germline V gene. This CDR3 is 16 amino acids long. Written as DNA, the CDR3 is TGCGCCAGCAGCCAAGTAGCGCGGACAGGGGACAAGACCCAGTACTTC. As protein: CASSQVARTGDKTQYF.

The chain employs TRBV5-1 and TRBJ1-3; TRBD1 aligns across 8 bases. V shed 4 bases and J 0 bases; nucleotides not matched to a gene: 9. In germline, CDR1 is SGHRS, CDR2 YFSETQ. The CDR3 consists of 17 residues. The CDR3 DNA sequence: TGCGCCAGCAGCCAGGACAGGGCTAACCCCTCTGGAAACACCATATATTTT. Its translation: CASSQDRANPSGNTIYF. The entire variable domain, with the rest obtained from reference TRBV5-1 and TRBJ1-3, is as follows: KAGVTQTPRYLIKTRGQQVTLSCSPISGHRSVSWYQQTPGQGLQFLFEYFSETQRNKGNFPGRFSGRQFSNSRSEMNVSTLELGDSALYLCASSQDRANPSGNTIYFGEGSWLTVV.

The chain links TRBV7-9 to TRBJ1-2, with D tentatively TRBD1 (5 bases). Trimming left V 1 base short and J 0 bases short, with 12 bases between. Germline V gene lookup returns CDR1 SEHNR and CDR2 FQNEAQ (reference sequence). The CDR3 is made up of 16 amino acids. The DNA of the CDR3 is TGTGCCAGCAGCTTAGAACAGAGACAGACTAACTATGGCTACACCTTC. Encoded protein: CASSLEQRQTNYGYTF.

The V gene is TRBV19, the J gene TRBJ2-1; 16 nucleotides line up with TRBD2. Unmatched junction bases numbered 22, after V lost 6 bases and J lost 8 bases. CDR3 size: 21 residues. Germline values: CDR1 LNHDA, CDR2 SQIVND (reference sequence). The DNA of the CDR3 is TGTGCCAGTAGGGGGACCTTAGGGACTAGCGGGGGGGCCTGGATAGGCCATGAGCAGTTCTTC. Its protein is CASRGTLGTSGGAWIGHEQFF. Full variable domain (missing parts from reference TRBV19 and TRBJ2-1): DGGITQSPKYLFRKEGQNVTLSCEQNLNHDAMYWYRQDPGQGLRLIYYSQIVNDFQKGDIAEGYSVSREKKESFPLTVTSAQKNPTAFYLCASRGTLGTSGGAWIGHEQFFGPGTRLTVL.

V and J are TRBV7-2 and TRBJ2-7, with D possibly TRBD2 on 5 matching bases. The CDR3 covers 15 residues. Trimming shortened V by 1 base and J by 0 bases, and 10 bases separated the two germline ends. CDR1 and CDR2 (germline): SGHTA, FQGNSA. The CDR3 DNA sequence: TGTGCCAGCAGCTTAGGGCCGGGAAACTCCTACGAGCAGTACTTC. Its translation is CASSLGPGNSYEQYF.

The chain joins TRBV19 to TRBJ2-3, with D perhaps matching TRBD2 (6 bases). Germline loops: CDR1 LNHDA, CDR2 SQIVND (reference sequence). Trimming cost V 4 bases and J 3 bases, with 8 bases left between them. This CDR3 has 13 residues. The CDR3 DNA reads TGTGCCAGTAGTAGCGGGGTGACAGATACGCAGTATTTT. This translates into CASSSGVTDTQYF.

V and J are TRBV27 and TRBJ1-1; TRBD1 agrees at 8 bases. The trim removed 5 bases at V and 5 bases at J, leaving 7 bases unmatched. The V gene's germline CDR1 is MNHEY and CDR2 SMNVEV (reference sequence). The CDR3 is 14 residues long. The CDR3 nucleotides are TGTGCCAGCAGTCTCCACAGGGGGATGACTGAAGCTTTCTTT. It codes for CASSLHRGMTEAFF.

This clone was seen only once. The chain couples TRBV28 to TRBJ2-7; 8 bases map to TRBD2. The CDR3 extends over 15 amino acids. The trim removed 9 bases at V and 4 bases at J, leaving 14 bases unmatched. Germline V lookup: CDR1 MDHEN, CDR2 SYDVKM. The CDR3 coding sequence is TGTGCCAGTAACCCTGTGCCAGCGGGAGTGTACGAGCAGTACTTC. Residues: CASNPVPAGVYEQYF.

This chain's CDR3 is CASSPQGGVGETQYF. The CDR3 coding sequence is TGTGCCAGCAGCCCCCAGGGCGGGGTAGGGGAGACCCAGTACTTC. The chain carries TRBV28 and TRBJ2-5; the D gene is possibly TRBD2 (6 bases). The CDR3 contains 15 residues. V was clipped by 6 bases and J by 5 bases, with 19 bases between them. Germline V gene sequence: CDR1 MDHEN, CDR2 SYDVKM.

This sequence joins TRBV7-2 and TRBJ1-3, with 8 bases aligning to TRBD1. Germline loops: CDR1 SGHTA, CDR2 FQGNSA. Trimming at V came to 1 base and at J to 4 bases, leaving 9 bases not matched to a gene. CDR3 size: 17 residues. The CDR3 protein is CASSLGSGGDSGNTIYF. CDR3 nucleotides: TGTGCCAGCAGCTTAGGGTCAGGGGGCGATTCGGGAAACACCATATATTTT.

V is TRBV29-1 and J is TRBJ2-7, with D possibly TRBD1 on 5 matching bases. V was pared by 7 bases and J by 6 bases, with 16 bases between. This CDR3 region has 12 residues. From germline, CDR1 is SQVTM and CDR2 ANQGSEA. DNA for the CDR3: TGCAGCGCCTCCGACAGTGGTCTCGAGCAGTACTTC. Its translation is CSASDSGLEQYF.

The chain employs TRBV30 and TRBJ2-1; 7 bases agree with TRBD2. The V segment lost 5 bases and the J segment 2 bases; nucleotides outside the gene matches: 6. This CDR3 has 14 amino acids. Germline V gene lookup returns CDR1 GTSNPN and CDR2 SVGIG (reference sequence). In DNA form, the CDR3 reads TGTGCCTGGTCAGTAGGACTAGCCTACAATGAGCAGTTCTTC. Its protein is CAWSVGLAYNEQFF.

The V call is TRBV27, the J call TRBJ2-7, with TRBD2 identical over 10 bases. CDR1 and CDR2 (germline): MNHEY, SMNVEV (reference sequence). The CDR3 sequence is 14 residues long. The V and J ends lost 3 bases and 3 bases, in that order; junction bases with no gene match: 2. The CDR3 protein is CASSFSSGGYEQYF. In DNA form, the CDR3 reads TGTGCCAGCAGTTTCTCTAGCGGGGGCTACGAGCAGTACTTC.

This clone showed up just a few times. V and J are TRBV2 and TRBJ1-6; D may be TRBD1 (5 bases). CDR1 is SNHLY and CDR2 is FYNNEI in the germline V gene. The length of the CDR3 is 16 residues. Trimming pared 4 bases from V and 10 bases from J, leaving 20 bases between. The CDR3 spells CASSGFRGAGWSPLHF. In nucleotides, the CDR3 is TGTGCCAGCAGTGGTTTTAGGGGAGCGGGGTGGTCACCCCTCCACTTT.

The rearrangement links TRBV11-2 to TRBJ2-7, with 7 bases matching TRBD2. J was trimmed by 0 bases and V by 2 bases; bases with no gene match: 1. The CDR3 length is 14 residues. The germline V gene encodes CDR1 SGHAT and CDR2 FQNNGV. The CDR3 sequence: CASSLSGASYEQYF. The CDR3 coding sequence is TGTGCCAGCAGCTTAAGCGGGGCCTCCTACGAGCAGTACTTC.

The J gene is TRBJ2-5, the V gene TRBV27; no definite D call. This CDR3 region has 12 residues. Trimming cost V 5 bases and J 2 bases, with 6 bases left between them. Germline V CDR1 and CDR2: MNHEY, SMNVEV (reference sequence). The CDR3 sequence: CASSPKQETQYF. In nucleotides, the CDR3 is TGTGCCAGCAGTCCCAAACAAGAGACCCAGTACTTC.

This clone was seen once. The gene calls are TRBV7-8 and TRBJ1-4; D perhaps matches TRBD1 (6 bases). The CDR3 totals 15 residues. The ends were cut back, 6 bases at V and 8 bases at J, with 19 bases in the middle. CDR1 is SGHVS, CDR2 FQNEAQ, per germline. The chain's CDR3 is CASRAGTPKDEKLFF. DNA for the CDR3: TGTGCCAGCAGAGCCGGGACACCTAAGGACGAAAAACTGTTTTTT.

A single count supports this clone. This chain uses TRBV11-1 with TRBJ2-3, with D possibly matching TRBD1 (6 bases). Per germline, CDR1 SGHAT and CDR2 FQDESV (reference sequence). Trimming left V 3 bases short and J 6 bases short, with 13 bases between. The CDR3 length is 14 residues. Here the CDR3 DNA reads TGTGCCAGCAGCTTCCCAGGGGAAGGGGATACGCAGTATTTT. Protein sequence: CASSFPGEGDTQYF.

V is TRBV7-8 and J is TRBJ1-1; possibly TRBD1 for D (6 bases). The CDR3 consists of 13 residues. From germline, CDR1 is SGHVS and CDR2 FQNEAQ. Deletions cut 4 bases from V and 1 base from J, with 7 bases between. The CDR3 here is CASSSQGNTEAFF. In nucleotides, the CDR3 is TGTGCCAGCAGCTCACAGGGGAACACTGAAGCTTTCTTT. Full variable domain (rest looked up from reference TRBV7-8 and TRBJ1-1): GAGVSQSPRYKVAKRGQDVALRCDPISGHVSLFWYQQALGQGPEFLTYFQNEAQLDKSGLPSDRFFAERPEGSVSTLKIQRTQQEDSAVYLCASSSQGNTEAFFGQGTRLTVV.

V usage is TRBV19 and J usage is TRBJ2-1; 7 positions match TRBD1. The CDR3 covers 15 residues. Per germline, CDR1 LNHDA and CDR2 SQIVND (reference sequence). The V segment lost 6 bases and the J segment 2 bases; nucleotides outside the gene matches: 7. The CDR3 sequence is CASRKNRGAYNEQFF. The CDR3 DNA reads TGTGCCAGTAGAAAAAACAGGGGCGCCTACAATGAGCAGTTCTTC.

The CDR3 loop reads CAISEGRGEETQYF. For the CDR3, the DNA is TGTGCCATCAGTGAGGGGCGGGGGGAAGAGACCCAGTACTTC. The chain links TRBV10-3 to TRBJ2-5, with 8 bases fitting TRBD2. J lost 3 bases, V lost 2 bases, and 2 bases had no gene match. The CDR3 is made up of 14 amino acids. CDR1 is ENHRY and CDR2 is SYGVKD in the germline V gene.

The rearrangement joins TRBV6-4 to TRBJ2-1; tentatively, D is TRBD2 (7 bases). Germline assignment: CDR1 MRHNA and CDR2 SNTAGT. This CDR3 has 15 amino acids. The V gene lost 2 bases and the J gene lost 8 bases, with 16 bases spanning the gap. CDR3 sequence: CASSDIGGPRDEQFF. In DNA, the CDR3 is TGTGCCAGCAGTGACATCGGGGGGCCCAGGGATGAGCAGTTCTTC.

In DNA, the CDR3 is TGCGCCAGCAGCTTGGAGGGTAGCGGGGGCACAGATACGCAGTATTTT. Amino acids: CASSLEGSGGTDTQYF. The chain is built from TRBV5-1 and TRBJ2-3; 8 bases match TRBD2. Germline assignment: CDR1 SGHRS and CDR2 YFSETQ. After removal of 0 bases from V and 1 base from J, the junction contained 4 bases not matched to a gene. The CDR3 length is 16 residues.

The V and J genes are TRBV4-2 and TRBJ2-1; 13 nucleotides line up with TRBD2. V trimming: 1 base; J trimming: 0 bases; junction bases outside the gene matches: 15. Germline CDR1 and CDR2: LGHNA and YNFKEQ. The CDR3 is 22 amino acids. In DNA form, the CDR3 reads TGTGCCAGCAGCCAAGTCCGCACCGGACTAGCGGGGGTCCCGAGCTCCTACAATGAGCAGTTCTTC. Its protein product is CASSQVRTGLAGVPSSYNEQFF.

This CDR3 reads CASSQELVQEVGNTIYF. CDR3 nucleotide sequence: TGTGCCAGCAGCCAAGAGCTGGTGCAAGAGGTTGGAAACACCATATATTTT. The rearrangement links TRBV4-2 to TRBJ1-3, with unresolved D. This CDR3 has 17 residues. The ends were cut back, 0 bases at V and 3 bases at J, with 15 bases in the middle. CDR1 is LGHNA, CDR2 YNFKEQ, per germline.

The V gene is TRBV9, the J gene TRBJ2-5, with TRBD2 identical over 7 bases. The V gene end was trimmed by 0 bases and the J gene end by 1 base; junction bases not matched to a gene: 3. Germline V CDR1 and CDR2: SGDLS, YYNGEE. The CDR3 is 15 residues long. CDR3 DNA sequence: TGTGCCAGCAGCGTAGATATAGCGGGCCAAGAGACCCAGTACTTC. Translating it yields CASSVDIAGQETQYF.

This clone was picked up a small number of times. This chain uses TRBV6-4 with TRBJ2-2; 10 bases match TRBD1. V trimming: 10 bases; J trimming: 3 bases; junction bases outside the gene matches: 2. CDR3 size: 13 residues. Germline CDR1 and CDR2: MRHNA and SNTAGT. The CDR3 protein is CATGTGDTGELFF. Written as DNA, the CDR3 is TGTGCCACCGGGACAGGGGACACCGGGGAGCTGTTTTTT.

The CDR3 region has the DNA TGTGCCAGCAGTGAAGGGCTAGCGGGAGGGTCGCTCCTTCGGATTCAGTACTTC. Its protein is CASSEGLAGGSLLRIQYF. The V call is TRBV6-1, the J call TRBJ2-4, with 12 positions matching TRBD2. The V gene's germline CDR1 is MNHNS and CDR2 SASEGT. V was pared by 1 base and J by 10 bases, with 14 bases of the junction left unmatched. The CDR3 has 18 residues.

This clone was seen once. CDR3 nucleotides: TGTGCCAGCAGCCCCAGGACAGACCTAGCCAAAAACATTCAGTACTTC. Its translation is CASSPRTDLAKNIQYF. The chain couples TRBV7-8 to TRBJ2-4, with D perhaps TRBD1 (6 bases). This CDR3 region has 16 residues. The V gene lost 5 bases and the J gene lost 0 bases, with 14 bases spanning the gap. Germline V gene data show CDR1 as SGHVS and CDR2 as FQNEAQ.